The sequence of this T cell receptor beta chain was determined in a study of control samples from healthy donors and cancer patients. Generated by immunoSEQ multiplex PCR, the TCRdb table keeps only in-frame clones and is missing some. The sample includes approximately 94,000 clones, about 90% of them seen just once. The CDR3 is 20 amino acids. V lost 1 base to trimming and J lost 0 bases; unmatched junction nucleotides: 14. The germline gives CDR1 LGHNA, CDR2 YSLEER. Specimen: blood. This TCR was recovered from a woman between 45 and 65 years old in good health. This chain connects TRBV4-3 to TRBJ1-2; 10 nucleotides agree with TRBD1. This chain's CDR3 is CASSQVSLPAGTGANYGYTF. CDR3 nucleotide sequence: TGCGCCAGCAGCCAAGTTTCTCTCCCTGCCGGGACAGGGGCTAACTATGGCTACACCTTC.